These 25 T cell receptor beta chains came from one sample sequenced in a study of T cells in Graves' hyperthyroidism and ophthalmopathy. What was amplified from RNA transcripts were TCR beta CDR3 regions. HTBI primers drove first-round RT-PCR of the TCR CDR3. Each CDR3 protein gets one entry after TCRdb re-called the multiplex PCR reads with MiXCR. In the table there are about 400,000 distinct CDR3 sequences, around 15% of which are singletons. Sequenced input: blood. The receptors come from a man between 18 and 29 years old with Graves' ophthalmopathy.

This clonotype was counted at least ten times. V gene TRBV7-9 combines with J gene TRBJ1-2, with D perhaps matching TRBD1 (5 bases). The germline V gene encodes CDR1 SEHNR and CDR2 FQNEAQ (reference sequence). The CDR3 length is 12 residues. V shed 5 bases and J shed 8 bases, with 12 bases lying between them. The CDR3 DNA is TGTGCCAGCAGCCCCGACAGTGGGGGCTACACCTTC. It specifies CASSPDSGGYTF.

At least ten counts were recorded for this clonotype. The gene calls are TRBV20-1 and TRBJ2-7; 7 bases map to TRBD1. Unmatched junction bases numbered 8, after V lost 6 bases and J lost 3 bases. The CDR3 covers 13 residues. Germline V lookup: CDR1 DFQATT, CDR2 SNEGSKA (reference sequence). The CDR3 reads CSATRQGGYEQYF. The CDR3 DNA sequence: TGCAGTGCCACTCGACAGGGCGGCTACGAGCAGTACTTC.

This clonotype was observed a few times. The chain combines TRBV3-1 with TRBJ2-7; 7 bases are a match to TRBD2. The V and J ends lost 3 bases and 0 bases, in that order; junction bases with no gene match: 8. Germline V gene data show CDR1 as LGHDT and CDR2 as YNNKEL (reference sequence). The CDR3 loop spans 16 amino acids. The CDR3 DNA reads as TGTGCCAGCAGCCAGTGGGGGGGGAGTTCCTCCTACGAGCAGTACTTC. Translating it yields CASSQWGGSSSYEQYF.

There are many counts of this clonotype. The V call is TRBV6-1, the J call TRBJ2-7; D unclear. Trimming left V 5 bases short and J 10 bases short, with 12 bases between. The CDR3 spans 11 residues. Germline values: CDR1 MNHNS, CDR2 SASEGT. This chain's CDR3 is CASSYMAVQYF. As DNA, the CDR3 is TGTGCCAGCAGTTACATGGCAGTTCAGTACTTC.

This clonotype was seen repeatedly, ten times or more. The rearrangement joins TRBV27 to TRBJ2-1, with TRBD2 identical over 12 bases. The germline V gene has CDR1 MNHEY and CDR2 SMNVEV (reference sequence). J lost 4 bases, V lost 3 bases, and 4 bases had no gene match. This CDR3 has 16 residues. In nucleotides, the CDR3 is TGTGCCAGCAGTTTCCCTACTAGCGGGAGGTACAATGAGCAGTTCTTC. It translates to CASSFPTSGRYNEQFF.

This clonotype has only a few counts. The gene calls are TRBV4-1 and TRBJ1-2; 8 nucleotides line up with TRBD1. In germline, CDR1 is MGHRA, CDR2 YSYEKL. This CDR3 is built from 14 residues. V lost 2 bases and J lost 8; bases outside the gene matches: 7. CDR3 protein: CASSQPGQVFGYTF. CDR3 DNA sequence: TGCGCCAGCAGCCAACCGGGACAGGTCTTCGGCTACACCTTC.

This clonotype has ten or more counts. The J gene is TRBJ1-1, the V gene TRBV4-1; D may be TRBD1 (6 bases). Germline CDR1 is MGHRA and CDR2 is YSYEKL. The CDR3 has 15 residues. The V gene lost 7 bases and the J gene lost 1 base, with 16 bases spanning the gap. The CDR3 DNA follows: TGCGCCAGCACCTACCCAGAACAGGGGAACACTGAAGCTTTCTTT. This encodes CASTYPEQGNTEAFF.

The V call is TRBV29-1, the J call TRBJ1-2, with D perhaps TRBD1 (6 bases). This CDR3 is built from 11 residues. Germline V gene sequence: CDR1 SQVTM, CDR2 ANQGSEA. Trimming removed 6 bases from V and 6 bases from J, with 11 bases in between. CDR3 nucleotide sequence: TGCAGCGTGGACAGAACTAATGGCTACACCTTC. It specifies CSVDRTNGYTF. The full variable domain, rest sourced from reference TRBV29-1 and TRBJ1-2, is SAVISQKPSRDICQRGTSLTIQCQVDSQVTMMFWYRQQPGQSLTLIATANQGSEATYESGFVIDKFPISRPNLTFSTLTVSNMSPEDSSIYLCSVDRTNGYTFGSGTRLTVV.

The table lists this clonotype with many counts. V and J are TRBV5-1 and TRBJ1-2; D perhaps matches TRBD1 (5 bases). V lost 4 bases and J lost 2, with 12 bases in between. The germline V gene encodes CDR1 SGHRS and CDR2 YFSETQ. The CDR3 is made up of 14 amino acids. The CDR3 protein is CASSDGAGNYGYTF. The CDR3 DNA sequence: TGCGCCAGCAGCGACGGGGCGGGAAACTATGGCTACACCTTC.

There are a few counts of this clonotype. The rearrangement uses TRBV19 and TRBJ1-5, with D uncertain. The germline V gene encodes CDR1 LNHDA and CDR2 SQIVND (reference sequence). The CDR3 has 13 residues. Trimming removed 10 bases at V and 4 bases at J, with 14 bases between. Here the CDR3 DNA reads TGTGCCATTCCGAGGAGGGCTAATCAGCCCCAGCATTTT. Protein sequence: CAIPRRANQPQHF.

Only a few counts were recorded for this clonotype. The chain has TRBV4-1 and TRBJ2-4; no firm D call. The CDR3 consists of 14 residues. The V end was cut by 4 bases, the J end by 8 bases, with 15 bases between. Germline-derived CDR1 and CDR2 are MGHRA and YSYEKL. CDR3: CASSPHPGSDIQYF. The CDR3 nucleotides read TGCGCCAGCAGCCCACATCCGGGCTCGGACATTCAGTACTTC.

With regard to this clonotype: Being one base from a much bigger clone, this may be a read error. The rearrangement joins TRBV20-1 to TRBJ2-1; D gene uncertain. The DNA matches TRBJ2-7 better at its end, which makes the J call doubtful. The CDR3 has 11 amino acids. Germline CDR1 and CDR2: DFQATT and SNEGSKA (reference sequence). CDR3 amino acids: CSARGENEQYF. CDR3 DNA: TGCAGTGCTAGGGGCGAGAATGAGCAGTACTTC.

The table lists this clonotype with many counts. The chain has TRBV5-6 and TRBJ1-1; D unresolved. This CDR3 contains 12 residues. Germline CDR1 is SGHDT and CDR2 is YYEEEE. V was clipped by 0 bases and J by 6 bases, with 6 bases between them. In nucleotides, the CDR3 is TGTGCCAGCAGCTTGGGAGCCGCTGAAGCTTTCTTT. It translates to CASSLGAAEAFF.

This clonotype has just a few counts. The V call is TRBV30, the J call TRBJ2-1; 10 bases agree with TRBD2. The CDR3 is made up of 14 amino acids. The V gene end was trimmed by 4 bases and the J gene end by 1 base; junction bases not matched to a gene: 1. The germline CDR1 and CDR2 sequences are GTSNPN and SVGIG (reference sequence). The CDR3 loop is CAWKRGGSYNEQFF. DNA for the CDR3: TGTGCCTGGAAGCGGGGGGGTTCCTACAATGAGCAGTTCTTC.

This clonotype was observed many times. V is TRBV28 and J is TRBJ2-3; 8 positions agree with TRBD2. The CDR3 spans 15 residues. Per germline, CDR1 MDHEN and CDR2 SYDVKM. The V gene end was trimmed by 6 bases and the J gene end by 0 bases; junction bases not matched to a gene: 5. The CDR3 loop reads CASRGAGASTDTQYF. CDR3 coding DNA: TGTGCCAGCAGAGGAGCGGGGGCGAGCACAGATACGCAGTATTTT.

This chain uses TRBV6-4 with TRBJ2-1, with 11 bases matching TRBD2. Germline loops: CDR1 MRHNA, CDR2 SNTAGT. J gave up 8 bases and V 5 bases, and 11 bases lay outside the gene matches. The CDR3 is made up of 16 amino acids. The CDR3 nucleotides are TGTGCCAGCAGTTACAATCCGGGACTAGCGGTCGATGAGCAGTTCTTC. As protein: CASSYNPGLAVDEQFF.

Many counts were recorded for this clonotype. This rearrangement joins TRBV7-9 to TRBJ2-7, with TRBD2 as a possible D gene (6 bases). The length of the CDR3 is 18 residues. CDR1 is SEHNR and CDR2 is FQNEAQ in the germline V gene (reference sequence). Between the trimmed V and J ends, which lost 4 bases and 1 base, there was a span of 23 bases. The CDR3 here is CASSSLGGVGSGSYEQYF. For the CDR3, the DNA is TGTGCCAGCAGCTCCCTAGGCGGGGTGGGCAGCGGATCCTACGAGCAGTACTTC.

In this sample, this clonotype turned up many times. The rearrangement links TRBV9 to TRBJ1-2, with D maybe TRBD1 (6 bases). The V end was cut by 0 bases, the J end by 2 bases, with 8 bases between. Germline CDR1 SGDLS, CDR2 YYNGEE. CDR3 size: 14 residues. This CDR3 reads CASSVGQGNYGYTF. The CDR3 DNA reads as TGTGCCAGCAGCGTAGGTCAGGGGAACTATGGCTACACCTTC.

The count of this clonotype is one. This may stem from a read error, because a much larger clone lies one nucleotide away. This likely comes from a read error, as the CDR3 has no conserved phenylalanine or tryptophan at its end. No DNA is shown, since the ends of the CDR3 on it are uncertain; the CDR3 is the one TCRdb lists. The V gene is TRBV11-3, the J gene TRBJ2-5; the tabulated D call, TRBD2, remains unverified against the DNA. With termini counted, the CDR3 has 16 amino acids. Germline CDR1 reads SGHNT; CDR2 reads YENEEA. The CDR3 reads CASSLVGGGVGETQCL.

This clonotype came up many times. The genes are TRBV27 and TRBJ1-5; possibly TRBD1 for D (5 bases). Trimming stripped 3 bases from V and 6 bases from J, with 6 bases between. The germline CDR1 and CDR2 sequences are MNHEY and SMNVEV (reference sequence). The CDR3 is 12 amino acids. The CDR3 sequence: CASSLGTQPQHF. Here the CDR3 DNA reads TGTGCCAGCAGTTTGGGGACTCAGCCCCAGCATTTT.

The chain has TRBV5-1 and TRBJ2-7, with D perhaps matching TRBD1 (5 bases). The CDR3 totals 16 residues. Trimming stripped 3 bases from V and 2 bases from J, with 18 bases between. Germline V gene lookup returns CDR1 SGHRS and CDR2 YFSETQ. CDR3 DNA sequence: TGCGCCAGCAGCTATGAAACCAGGGAATACCCCTACGAGCAGTACTTC. Residues: CASSYETREYPYEQYF.

This clonotype was detected ten times or more. The CDR3 sequence: CASSQENREVHEQYF. The CDR3, as DNA: TGTGCCAGCAGCCAAGAAAATAGGGAGGTCCACGAGCAGTACTTC. This chain links TRBV3-1 with TRBJ2-7; D may be TRBD2 (6 bases). CDR1 is LGHDT, CDR2 YNNKEL, per germline (reference sequence). V lost 0 bases, J lost 5 bases, and 14 bases lay in between. The CDR3 covers 15 residues.

Ten or more counts support this clonotype. The chain joins TRBV4-2 to TRBJ1-4; possibly TRBD1 for D (6 bases). The germline V and J ends were trimmed by 5 bases and 5 bases, with 21 bases remaining between them. Germline-derived CDR1 and CDR2 are LGHNA and YNFKEQ. The CDR3 covers 17 residues. Here the CDR3 reads CASSYQTGISGNEKLFF. CDR3 sequence (DNA): TGTGCCAGCAGCTATCAAACAGGGATATCAGGGAATGAAAAACTGTTTTTT.

The sample holds many counts of this clonotype. The gene calls are TRBV6-6 and TRBJ2-7; 9 bases agree with TRBD2. The junction had 6 bases not matched to a gene; V was cut back by 0 bases and J by 3 bases. Per germline, CDR1 MNHNY and CDR2 SVGAGI (reference sequence). CDR3 size: 16 residues. In DNA, the CDR3 is TGTGCCAGCAGTTACTCGGCGGGAGGGCCATACTACGAGCAGTACTTC. Translated, it gives CASSYSAGGPYYEQYF.

This clonotype showed up many times. The chain links TRBV11-2 to TRBJ2-4; D unresolved. CDR1 and CDR2 (germline): SGHAT, FQNNGV. The CDR3 runs 17 residues. Trimming left V 4 bases short and J 3 bases short, with 19 bases between. The CDR3 sequence is CASSSLGPLEGKNIQYF. CDR3 in DNA: TGTGCCAGCAGCTCCCTAGGGCCCCTCGAAGGCAAAAACATTCAGTACTTC.